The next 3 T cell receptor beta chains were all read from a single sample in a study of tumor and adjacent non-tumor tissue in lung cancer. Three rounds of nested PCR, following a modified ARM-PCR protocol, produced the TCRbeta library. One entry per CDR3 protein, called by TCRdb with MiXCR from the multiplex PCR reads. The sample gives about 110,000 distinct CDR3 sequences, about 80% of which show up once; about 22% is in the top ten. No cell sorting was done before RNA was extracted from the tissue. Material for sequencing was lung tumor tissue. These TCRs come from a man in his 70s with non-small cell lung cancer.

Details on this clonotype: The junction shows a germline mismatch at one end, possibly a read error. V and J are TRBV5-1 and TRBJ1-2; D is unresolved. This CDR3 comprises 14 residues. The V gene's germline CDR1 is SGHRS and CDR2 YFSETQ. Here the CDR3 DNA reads TGCGCCAGCCGCTTGGCGGCCAGTCAATTTGACTACACCTTC. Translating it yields CASRLAASQFDYTF.

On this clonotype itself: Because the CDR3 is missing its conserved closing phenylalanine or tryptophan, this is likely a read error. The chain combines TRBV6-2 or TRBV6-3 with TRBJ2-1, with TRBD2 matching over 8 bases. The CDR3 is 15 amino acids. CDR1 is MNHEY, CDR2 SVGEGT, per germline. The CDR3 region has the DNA TGTGCTAGCAGTCCGGGACTAGGCAATACCAATGAGCAGTTCTAT. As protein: CASSPGLGNTNEQFY.

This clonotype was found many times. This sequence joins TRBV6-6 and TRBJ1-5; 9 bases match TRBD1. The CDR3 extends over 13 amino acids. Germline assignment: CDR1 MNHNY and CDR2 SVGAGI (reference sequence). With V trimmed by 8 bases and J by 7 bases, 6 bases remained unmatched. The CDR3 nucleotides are TGTGCCAGCCACGGGACAGGGCGACAGCCCCAGCATTTT. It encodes CASHGTGRQPQHF.